One sample yielded the 23 T cell receptor beta chains listed below, sequenced in a study of technical replicates of blood from a handful of donors. The table came from immunoSEQ multiplex PCR; TCRdb's copy has only in-frame clones and leaves some out. The data show about 69,000 clones, approximately 88% seen once. The sample taken for sequencing was PBMCs. Receptors were obtained from a human donor in good health. Some clones in this sample may be carry-over from other donors' samples.

The chain is built from TRBV7-3 and TRBJ2-2, with 11 bases fitting TRBD2. V shed 2 bases, J shed 3 bases, and the junction held 8 bases outside the gene matches. CDR3 size: 18 residues. The germline gives CDR1 SGHTA, CDR2 FQGTGA. The CDR3 nucleotides read TGTGCCAGCAGCTTAGGTGGGGCTAGCGGGGGGTACACCGGGGAGCTGTTTTTT. Its translation: CASSLGGASGGYTGELFF. The variable domain in full, with the rest retrieved from reference TRBV7-3 and TRBJ2-2, is GAGVSQTPSNKVTEKGKYVELRCDPISGHTALYWYRQSLGQGPEFLIYFQGTGAADDSGLPNDRFFAVRPEGSVSTLKIQRTERGDSAVYLCASSLGGASGGYTGELFFGEGSRLTVL.

On this clone: The identical CDR3 is also encoded by other nucleotide sequences in the sample. V gene TRBV5-5 combines with J gene TRBJ1-5; 8 bases match TRBD1. V lost 4 bases to trimming and J lost 5 bases; unmatched junction nucleotides: 2. The CDR3 extends over 13 amino acids. CDR1 and CDR2 from the germline V gene are SGHKS and YYEKEE (reference sequence). The CDR3 loop is CASSLTGDQPQHF. CDR3 DNA: TGTGCCAGCAGCCTGACAGGGGATCAGCCCCAGCATTTT.

The V and J genes are TRBV9 and TRBJ2-7, with D perhaps TRBD2 (5 bases). V was trimmed by 0 bases and J by 0 bases, leaving 10 bases between them. The CDR3 spans 15 residues. The germline gives CDR1 SGDLS, CDR2 YYNGEE. The CDR3 coding sequence is TGTGCCAGCAGCGTAGGGAGCGGACGCTCCTACGAGCAGTACTTC. As protein: CASSVGSGRSYEQYF.

The chain uses TRBV5-1 and TRBJ2-1; 10 nucleotides match TRBD2. The CDR3 sequence is 15 residues long. Germline CDR1 and CDR2: SGHRS and YFSETQ. V lost 2 bases, J lost 7 bases, and 6 bases stayed unmatched. The CDR3 sequence: CASSFSSGSLNEQFF. The CDR3 DNA reads TGCGCCAGCAGCTTTTCTAGCGGGAGTTTGAATGAGCAGTTCTTC.

The CDR3 reads CASSFPGANEKLFF. The CDR3, as DNA: TGTGCCAGCAGCTTCCCGGGAGCTAATGAAAAACTGTTTTTT. V usage is TRBV5-6 and J usage is TRBJ1-4; D uncertain. From germline, CDR1 is SGHDT and CDR2 YYEEEE. The CDR3 has 14 residues. V lost 2 bases and J lost 3, with 8 bases in between.

The V gene is TRBV2, the J gene TRBJ2-1; TRBD2 matches at 9 bases. The CDR3 is 17 amino acids. Germline CDR1 is SNHLY and CDR2 is FYNNEI. V shed 5 bases and J 7 bases; nucleotides not matched to a gene: 15. The CDR3 nucleotides are TGTGCCAGCAGTCGAAATACTCCGGGACTAGCAAATAATGAGCAGTTCTTC. Translated, it gives CASSRNTPGLANNEQFF.

Of note for this clone: Sequence at one end of the junction differs from germline and may be a read error. This chain links TRBV4-2 with TRBJ1-6; D may be TRBD1 (5 bases). The V gene's germline CDR1 is LGHNA and CDR2 YNFKEQ. The CDR3 runs 14 residues. This CDR3 reads CASSPGHVRSPPHF. The CDR3 region has the DNA TGTGCCAGCAGCCCCGGACACGTACGTTCACCCCCCCACTTT.

V usage is TRBV7-9 and J usage is TRBJ1-3; 8 nucleotides align to TRBD1. The germline gives CDR1 SEHNR, CDR2 FQNEAQ (reference sequence). The CDR3 spans 15 residues. Trimming at V came to 5 bases and at J to 4 bases, leaving 7 bases not matched to a gene. Written as DNA, the CDR3 is TGTGCCAGCAGCCTATGGACAGGGATAGGAAACACCATATATTTT. Its protein is CASSLWTGIGNTIYF.

V and J are TRBV11-2 and TRBJ1-3, with D possibly being TRBD1 (5 bases). The CDR3 is 16 residues long. The germline gives CDR1 SGHAT, CDR2 FQNNGV. The V end lost 4 bases, the J end lost 0 bases, and 13 bases lay between the germline ends. CDR3 nucleotides: TGTGCCAGCAGCTCGCAGGGCCCGTCCTCTGGAAACACCATATATTTT. Encoded protein: CASSSQGPSSGNTIYF.

V usage is TRBV29-1 and J usage is TRBJ2-2; a weak D match, TRBD1 (5 bases). CDR1 SQVTM and CDR2 ANQGSEA come from the germline V gene. The CDR3 runs to 14 residues. V lost 6 bases to trimming and J lost 3 bases, with 14 bases between them. For the CDR3, the DNA is TGCAGCGTCCGACCACGCAGGGACACCGGGGAGCTGTTTTTT. Translation gives CSVRPRRDTGELFF.

This clone was seen just once. The rearrangement links TRBV2 to TRBJ2-3; 10 bases align to TRBD2. Trimming cost V 1 base and J 0 bases; bases outside gene matches: 16. Germline assignment: CDR1 SNHLY and CDR2 FYNNEI. The CDR3 has 21 amino acids. The CDR3 region has the DNA TGTGCCAGCAGTGAAGACCCTAATACTAGCGGGACCTACCCTAGCACAGATACGCAGTATTTT. The encoded protein is CASSEDPNTSGTYPSTDTQYF.

The chain couples TRBV5-4 to TRBJ2-1; 10 nucleotides line up with TRBD2. J lost 6 bases, V lost 4 bases, and 10 bases had no gene match. Germline CDR1 is SGHNT and CDR2 is YYREEE (reference sequence). CDR3 length equals 16 residues. The CDR3 protein is CASSPRLAGVVNEQFF. The CDR3 region has the DNA TGTGCCAGCAGCCCGAGACTAGCGGGCGTGGTCAATGAGCAGTTCTTC.

This sequence joins TRBV19 and TRBJ2-5; 9 bases match TRBD2. This CDR3 region has 14 residues. V shed 4 bases, J shed 7 bases, and the junction held 7 bases outside the gene matches. Germline V gene sequence: CDR1 LNHDA, CDR2 SQIVND (reference sequence). CDR3 bases: TGTGCCAGTAGTAGCGGGAGGGCCGGTTGGACCCAGTACTTC. Translated, it gives CASSSGRAGWTQYF.

This sequence joins TRBV7-9 and TRBJ2-7, with D possibly being TRBD1 (8 bases). This CDR3 is 14 amino acids long. V lost 6 bases and J 9 bases, leaving 21 bases between the germline ends. Germline V gene sequence: CDR1 SEHNR, CDR2 FQNEAQ (reference sequence). The CDR3 spells CASSSRTGPGGQYF. The CDR3 nucleotides are TGTGCCAGCAGTTCTAGGACAGGGCCGGGGGGGCAGTACTTC.

V gene TRBV9 combines with J gene TRBJ2-1, with TRBD2 matching 7 bases. In germline, CDR1 is SGDLS, CDR2 YYNGEE. The CDR3 totals 15 residues. V lost 3 bases, J lost 0 bases, and 3 bases stayed unmatched. CDR3 protein: CASSGGGSSYNEQFF. The CDR3 coding sequence is TGTGCCAGCAGCGGGGGGGGGAGCTCCTACAATGAGCAGTTCTTC.

The chain joins TRBV6-5 to TRBJ1-1; the match to TRBD1 covers 7 bases. CDR3 length: 14 amino acids. V lost 5 bases to trimming and J lost 5 bases; unmatched junction nucleotides: 8. CDR1 and CDR2 from the germline V gene are MNHEY and SVGAGI. CDR3 region: CASSTRQGVTEAFF. CDR3 DNA sequence: TGTGCCAGCAGTACACGACAGGGTGTTACTGAAGCTTTCTTT.

This clone was seen more than once but under ten times. The chain joins TRBV2 to TRBJ1-6; perhaps TRBD1 as D (5 bases). The germline CDR1 and CDR2 sequences are SNHLY and FYNNEI. Trimming stripped 6 bases from V and 11 bases from J, with 14 bases between. CDR3 length: 13 amino acids. In DNA, the CDR3 is TGTGCCAGCAGGGACACCACCCGAGCACCCCTCCACTTT. It translates to CASRDTTRAPLHF.

The J gene is TRBJ2-2, the V gene TRBV7-9; 8 nucleotides align to TRBD1. Per the germline V gene, CDR1 is SEHNR and CDR2 is FQNEAQ (reference sequence). With V trimmed by 4 bases and J by 4 bases, 8 bases remained unmatched. This CDR3 is 16 amino acids long. CDR3 bases: TGTGCCAGCAGCTCTGACAGGGGCATCGGCACCGGGGAGCTGTTTTTT. The encoded protein is CASSSDRGIGTGELFF.

The rearrangement links TRBV7-9 to TRBJ2-3; the match to TRBD1 covers 7 bases. The CDR3 length is 15 residues. The V and J ends lost 4 bases and 0 bases, in that order; junction bases with no gene match: 4. Germline CDR1 and CDR2: SEHNR and FQNEAQ (reference sequence). The CDR3 loop is CASSSTGFSTDTQYF. The CDR3 DNA sequence: TGTGCCAGCAGCTCGACAGGGTTTAGCACAGATACGCAGTATTTT.

Note on this clone: Mismatch with germline at one junction end may stem from a read error. The chain joins TRBV29-1 to TRBJ2-3; TRBD1 matches 10 bases. Germline lookup yields CDR1 SQVTM and CDR2 ANQGSEA. The CDR3 totals 14 residues. The CDR3 DNA follows: TGCAGCTTTGAAGACAGGGGGCGTACAGATACGCAGTATTTT. Translation gives CSFEDRGRTDTQYF.

This chain joins TRBV2 and TRBJ2-3, with D perhaps TRBD2 (5 bases). V was trimmed by 5 bases and J by 9 bases, leaving 15 bases between them. Germline V gene lookup returns CDR1 SNHLY and CDR2 FYNNEI. The CDR3 spans 13 residues. For the CDR3, the DNA is TGTGCCAGCAGTTGGGGTAGCGCTCAAACGCAGTATTTT. Protein product: CASSWGSAQTQYF.

The chain couples TRBV23-1 to TRBJ2-7; possibly TRBD1 for D (6 bases). TRBV23-1 is an ORF, with its function uncertain. The length of the CDR3 is 15 residues. Trimming stripped 0 bases from V and 1 base from J, with 10 bases between. This CDR3 reads CASSQSDRSSYEQYF. The CDR3 DNA reads TGCGCCAGCAGTCAATCAGACAGGAGTTCCTACGAGCAGTACTTC.

CDR3 amino acids: CASKVDSRNEKLFF. CDR3 DNA: TGTGCCAGCAAAGTCGACAGTCGAAATGAAAAACTGTTTTTT. The chain couples TRBV7-9 to TRBJ1-4, with D possibly matching TRBD1 (5 bases). Deletions cut 7 bases from V and 5 bases from J, with 14 bases between. CDR1 and CDR2 from the germline V gene are SEHNR and FQNEAQ (reference sequence). This CDR3 spans 14 amino acids. Supplemented by reference TRBV7-9 and TRBJ1-4, the full variable domain reads DTGVSQNPRHKITKRGQNVTFRCDPISEHNRLYWYRQTLGQGPEFLTYFQNEAQLEKSRLLSDRFSAERPKGSFSTLEIQRTEQGDSAMYLCASKVDSRNEKLFFGSGTQLSVL.